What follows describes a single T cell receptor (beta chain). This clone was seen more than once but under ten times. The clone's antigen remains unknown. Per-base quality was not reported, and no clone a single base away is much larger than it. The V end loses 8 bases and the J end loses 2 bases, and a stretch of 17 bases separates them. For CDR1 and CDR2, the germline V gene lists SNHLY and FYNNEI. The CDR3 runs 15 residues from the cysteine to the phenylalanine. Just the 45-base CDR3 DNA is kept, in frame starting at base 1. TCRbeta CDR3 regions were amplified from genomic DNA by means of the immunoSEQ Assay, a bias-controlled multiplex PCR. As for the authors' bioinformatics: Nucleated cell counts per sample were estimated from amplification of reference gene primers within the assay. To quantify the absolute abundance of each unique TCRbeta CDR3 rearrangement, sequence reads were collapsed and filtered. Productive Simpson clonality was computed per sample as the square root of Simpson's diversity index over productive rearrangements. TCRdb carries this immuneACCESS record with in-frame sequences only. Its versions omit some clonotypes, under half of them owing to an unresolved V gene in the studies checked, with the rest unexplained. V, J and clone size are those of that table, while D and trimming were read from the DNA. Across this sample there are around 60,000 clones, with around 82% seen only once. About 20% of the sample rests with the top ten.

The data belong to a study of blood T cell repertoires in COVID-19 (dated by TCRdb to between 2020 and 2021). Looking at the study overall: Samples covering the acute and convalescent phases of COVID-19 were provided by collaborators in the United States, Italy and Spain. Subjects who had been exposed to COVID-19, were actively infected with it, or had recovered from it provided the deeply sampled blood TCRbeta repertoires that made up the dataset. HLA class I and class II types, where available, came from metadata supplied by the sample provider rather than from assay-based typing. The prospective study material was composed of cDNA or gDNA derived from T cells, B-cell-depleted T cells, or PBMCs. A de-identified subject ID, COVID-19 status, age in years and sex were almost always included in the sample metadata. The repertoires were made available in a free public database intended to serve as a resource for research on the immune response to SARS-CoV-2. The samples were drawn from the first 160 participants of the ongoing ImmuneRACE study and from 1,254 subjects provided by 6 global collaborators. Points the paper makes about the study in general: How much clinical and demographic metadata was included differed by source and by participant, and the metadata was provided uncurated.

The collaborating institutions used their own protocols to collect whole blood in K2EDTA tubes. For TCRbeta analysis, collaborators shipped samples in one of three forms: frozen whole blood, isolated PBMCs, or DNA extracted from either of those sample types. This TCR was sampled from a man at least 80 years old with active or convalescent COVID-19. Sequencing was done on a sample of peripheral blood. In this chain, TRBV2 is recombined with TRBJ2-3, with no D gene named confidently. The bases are TGTGCCAGCGCCTACGCCCCTCCTTACACAGATACGCAGTATTTT. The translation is CASAYAPPYTDTQYF.